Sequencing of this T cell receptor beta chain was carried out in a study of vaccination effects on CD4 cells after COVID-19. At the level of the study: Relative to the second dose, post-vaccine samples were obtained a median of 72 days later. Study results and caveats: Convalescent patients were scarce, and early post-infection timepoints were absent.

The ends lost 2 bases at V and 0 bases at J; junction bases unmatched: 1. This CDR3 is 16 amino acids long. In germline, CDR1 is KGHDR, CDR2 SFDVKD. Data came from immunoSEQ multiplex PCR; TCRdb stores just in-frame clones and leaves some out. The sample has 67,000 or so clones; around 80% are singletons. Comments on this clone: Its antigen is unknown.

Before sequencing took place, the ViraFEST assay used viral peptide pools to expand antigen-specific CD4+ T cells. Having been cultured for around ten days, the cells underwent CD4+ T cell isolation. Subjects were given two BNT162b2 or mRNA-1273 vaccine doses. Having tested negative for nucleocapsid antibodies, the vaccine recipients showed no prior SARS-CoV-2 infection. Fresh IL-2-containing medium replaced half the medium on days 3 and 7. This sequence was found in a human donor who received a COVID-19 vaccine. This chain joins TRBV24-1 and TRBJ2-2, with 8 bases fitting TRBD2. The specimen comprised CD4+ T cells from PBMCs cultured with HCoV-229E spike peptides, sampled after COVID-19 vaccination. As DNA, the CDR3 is TGTGCCACCAGTGATTCCGGGGGGGCGAACACCGGGGAGCTGTTTTTT. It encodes CATSDSGGANTGELFF.